The T cell receptor (beta chain) under discussion was sequenced for a study of OX40 agonist ivuxolimab in advanced cancers. Across the study: An agonistic anti-OX40 (CD134) antibody, ivuxolimab, was used to treat the patients. Three dose-escalation patients had partial responses: one with hepatocellular carcinoma and two with cutaneous melanoma. Study-wide results and caveats: Antigen specificity remained undetermined for the expanded peripheral T cells. In the 0.1 to 3.0 mg/kg range, CD4+ and CD8+ blood T cells had expanded clonally by week 6.

The assay was immunoSEQ multiplex PCR, and TCRdb's table has in-frame clones only and misses some. The sample lists some 62,000 clones, approximately 79% occurring once. As for this clone: Its specificity is unknown. The germline gene is not matched at one end of the junction; a read error may be the cause.

Germline CDR1 is MGHRA and CDR2 is YSYEKL. The CDR3 spans 15 residues. This TCR was recovered from an adult with an advanced solid tumor such as melanoma, head and neck, liver or kidney cancer. The material was CD4+ or CD8+ T cells sorted from blood, obtained in a trial of the OX40 agonist ivuxolimab. This rearrangement joins TRBV4-1 to TRBJ2-7, with 8 bases identical to TRBD1. Written as DNA, the CDR3 is TGCGCCAGCAGCCAAGGGGTTGGACAGGGCCCCCGTTCAGCCTTC. This codes for CASSQGVGQGPRSAF.